This T cell receptor beta chain was recorded in a study of human CD8 memory T cell subsets. Germline V lookup: CDR1 MNHEY, CDR2 SVGEGT. This CDR3 region has 14 residues. Researchers made TCR beta libraries via UMI-labeled 5' RACE. TCRdb processed the 5' RACE reads again and assigns one entry to each CDR3 protein, with no DNA. This sample contains some 10,000 distinct CDR3 sequences. The sample consisted of CD8+ stem-like memory T cells (TSCM and TCM) sorted from PBMCs. The subset is: stem-like memory CD8 T cells (TSTEM), CCR7+ PD-1- TIGIT-. The clonotype comes from a human donor in good health. The genes are TRBV6-2 or TRBV6-3 and TRBJ2-7; TCRdb's D call, TRBD1, is unchecked because there is no DNA. CDR3 amino acids: CASRSLTGEYEQYF.